This T cell receptor (beta chain) was found in a study of PD-1 blockade in classical Hodgkin lymphoma. Study observations and caveats: At C4D1, TCR diversity had climbed significantly for CD4+ cells, though not for CD8+ cells. Newly diagnosed patients were said to have less baseline TCR diversity than healthy donors did. Newly diagnosed patients had diversity similar to the baseline diversity of complete responders. Patients excluded were those beginning nivolumab under 1 year after ASCT.

Every patient relapsed after autologous stem cell transplantation, and brentuximab vedotin exposure varied. Points on this clone: Its antigen is as yet unknown.

The CDR3 covers 15 residues. V gave up 6 bases and J gave up 6 bases; unmatched junction bases: 6. The germline CDR1 and CDR2 sequences are MNHEY and SVGAGI. The repertoire was sequenced with immunoSEQ multiplex PCR; TCRdb's copy has only in-frame clones and lacks some. The sample includes about 97,000 clones, 80% to 85% seen only once; the top ten take about 12%. The chain couples TRBV6-5 to TRBJ2-1; the match to TRBD2 covers 12 bases. The material was peripheral blood mononuclear cells (PBMCs), obtained at baseline. The receptor was derived from a human donor with classical Hodgkin lymphoma. CDR3 region: CASRTGLAGSNEQFF. CDR3 DNA: TGTGCCAGCAGGACCGGACTAGCGGGAAGCAATGAGCAGTTCTTC.